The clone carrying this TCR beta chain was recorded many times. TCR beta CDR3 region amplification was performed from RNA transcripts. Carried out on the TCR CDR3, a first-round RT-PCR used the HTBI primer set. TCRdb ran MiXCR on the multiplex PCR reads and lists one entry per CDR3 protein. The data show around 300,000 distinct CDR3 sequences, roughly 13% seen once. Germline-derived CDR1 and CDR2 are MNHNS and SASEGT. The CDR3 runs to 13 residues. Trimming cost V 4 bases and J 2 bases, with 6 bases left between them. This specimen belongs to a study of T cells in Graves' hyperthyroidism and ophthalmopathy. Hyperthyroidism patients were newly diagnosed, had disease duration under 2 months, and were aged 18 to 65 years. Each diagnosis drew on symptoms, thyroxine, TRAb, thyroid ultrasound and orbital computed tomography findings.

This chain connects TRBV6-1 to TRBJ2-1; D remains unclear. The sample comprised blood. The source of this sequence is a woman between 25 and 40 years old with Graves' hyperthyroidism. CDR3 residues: CASSGMAYNEQFF. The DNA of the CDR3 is TGTGCCAGCAGTGGGATGGCCTACAATGAGCAGTTCTTC.